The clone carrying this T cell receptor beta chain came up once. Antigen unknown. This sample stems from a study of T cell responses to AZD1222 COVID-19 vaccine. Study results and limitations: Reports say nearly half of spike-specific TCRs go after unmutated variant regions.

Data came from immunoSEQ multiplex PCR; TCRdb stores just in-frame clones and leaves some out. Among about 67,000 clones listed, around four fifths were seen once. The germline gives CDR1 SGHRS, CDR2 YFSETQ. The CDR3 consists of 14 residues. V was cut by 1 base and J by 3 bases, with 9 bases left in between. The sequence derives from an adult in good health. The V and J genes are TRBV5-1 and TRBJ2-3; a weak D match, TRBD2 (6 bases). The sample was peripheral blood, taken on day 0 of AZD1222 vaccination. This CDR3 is CASSLYGGTDTQYF. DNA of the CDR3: TGCGCCAGCAGCTTGTATGGGGGGACAGATACGCAGTATTTT.